These 15 T cell receptor beta chains came from one sample sequenced in a study of T cell responses to AZD1222 COVID-19 vaccine. The repertoire was sequenced with immunoSEQ multiplex PCR; TCRdb's copy has only in-frame clones and lacks some. The table shows approximately 84,000 clones, with 70% to 90% occurring only once. Specimen: peripheral blood, collected 28 days after the second AZD1222 dose. The source of these receptors is an adult who received the AZD1222 COVID-19 vaccine.

V is TRBV29-1 and J is TRBJ1-5; D is undetermined. Germline CDR1 reads SQVTM; CDR2 reads ANQGSEA. The CDR3 runs to 12 residues. V gave up 4 bases and J gave up 11 bases, with 15 bases separating them. In nucleotides, the CDR3 is TGCAGCGTTGGCAGAATGGGAGAGGCCCAGCATTTT. It codes for CSVGRMGEAQHF.

The chain combines TRBV19 with TRBJ2-1, with 12 bases matching TRBD2. Per the germline V gene, CDR1 is LNHDA and CDR2 is SQIVND (reference sequence). The CDR3 length is 15 residues. The V and J ends lost 5 bases and 7 bases, in that order; junction bases with no gene match: 6. The CDR3 loop is CASSLASGGANEQFF. The CDR3 DNA reads TGTGCCAGTAGTTTGGCTAGCGGGGGGGCAAATGAGCAGTTCTTC.

The J gene is TRBJ2-3, the V gene TRBV12-3 or TRBV12-4; D could derive from TRBD1 or TRBD2 (6 bases each). The CDR3 length is 12 residues. V was shortened by 7 bases and J by 4 bases, with 9 bases between the two germline ends. The CDR3, as DNA: TGTGCCAGCACTGGGGGGCCAGATACGCAGTATTTT. The encoded protein is CASTGGPDTQYF.

V is TRBV5-1 and J is TRBJ2-3, with 9 bases lining up with TRBD1. The length of the CDR3 is 13 residues. Per germline, CDR1 SGHRS and CDR2 YFSETQ. V was clipped by 0 bases and J by 9 bases; unmatched bases: 2. Here the CDR3 reads CASSLATGGTQYF. The CDR3 DNA sequence: TGCGCCAGCAGCTTGGCTACAGGGGGCACGCAGTATTTT.

The chain employs TRBV5-1 and TRBJ1-2; tentatively, D is TRBD1 (5 bases). The ends were cut back, 6 bases at V and 3 bases at J, with 15 bases in the middle. The CDR3 is 14 residues long. Looked up from germline, CDR1 is SGHRS and CDR2 is YFSETQ. CDR3 nucleotides: TGCGCCAGCACAAACCCCGGGACGGACTATGGCTACACCTTC. Its protein is CASTNPGTDYGYTF.

The V gene is TRBV6-6, the J gene TRBJ1-5, with D possibly matching TRBD1 (5 bases). With 0 bases removed from V and 9 bases from J, the gap between germline ends came to 12 bases. This CDR3 contains 14 residues. Germline V gene lookup returns CDR1 MNHNY and CDR2 SVGAGI (reference sequence). The DNA for the CDR3 is TGTGCCAGCAGTTACTCCGGGCTGGGGGGGCCCCAGCATTTT. Translated: CASSYSGLGGPQHF.

V usage is TRBV6-5 and J usage is TRBJ2-7, with unresolved D. CDR3 length: 13 residues. CDR1 MNHEY and CDR2 SVGAGI come from the germline V gene. Trimming cost V 6 bases and J 3 bases, with 12 bases left between them. The CDR3 bases are TGTGCCAGCAGCTTCCCTGGGAACTACGAGCAGTACTTC. It encodes CASSFPGNYEQYF.

The table lists this clone with a few counts. The gene calls are TRBV3-1 (or the pseudogene TRBV3-2) and TRBJ1-6; tentatively, D is TRBD1 (6 bases). The CDR3 is 13 residues long. Trimming stripped 2 bases from V and 10 bases from J, with 9 bases between. Germline CDR1 and CDR2: LGHDT and YNNKEL (reference sequence). This CDR3 is CASSQTGSSPLHF. Here the CDR3 DNA reads TGTGCCAGCAGCCAAACAGGGTCCTCACCCCTCCACTTT.

The V call is TRBV6-4, the J call TRBJ2-2; TRBD1 might be the D (5 bases). The germline gives CDR1 MRHNA, CDR2 SNTAGT. The V end lost 4 bases, the J end lost 3 bases, and 6 bases lay between the germline ends. CDR3 length: 13 residues. In DNA form, the CDR3 reads TGTGCCAGCAGTGCACAGGACACCGGGGAGCTGTTTTTT. Encoded protein: CASSAQDTGELFF.

In nucleotides, the CDR3 is TGTGCCAGCAGGATAACAGGTCTGGGTGGCAATGGCTACACCTTC. Its translation is CASRITGLGGNGYTF. This chain links TRBV6-5 with TRBJ1-2; D is perhaps TRBD1 (5 bases). Germline CDR1 reads MNHEY; CDR2 reads SVGAGI. The CDR3 loop spans 15 amino acids. The V gene lost 6 bases and the J gene lost 6 bases, with 20 bases spanning the gap.

This rearrangement joins TRBV6-5 to TRBJ1-1; D gene unclear. The CDR3 totals 12 residues. CDR1 MNHEY and CDR2 SVGAGI come from the germline V gene. With 4 bases removed from V and 7 bases from J, the gap between germline ends came to 10 bases. Written as DNA, the CDR3 is TGTGCCAGCAGTTCCCCCCACGGTGAAGCTTTCTTT. Protein product: CASSSPHGEAFF.

The chain has TRBV5-4 and TRBJ2-3, with TRBD2 matching 14 bases. Per germline, CDR1 SGHNT and CDR2 YYREEE (reference sequence). This CDR3 has 16 residues. The V segment lost 4 bases and the J segment 2 bases; nucleotides outside the gene matches: 3. The DNA for the CDR3 is TGTGCCAGCAGCCGGGGACTAGCGGGGGACACAGATACGCAGTATTTT. Translation gives CASSRGLAGDTDTQYF. Looking up the rest from reference TRBV5-4 and TRBJ2-3 gives the full variable domain: ETGVTQSPTHLIKTRGQQVTLRCSSQSGHNTVSWYQQALGQGPQFIFQYYREEENGRGNFPPRFSGLQFPNYSSELNVNALELDDSALYLCASSRGLAGDTDTQYFGPGTRLTVL.

This clone was seen once. The genes are TRBV3-1 (or the pseudogene TRBV3-2) and TRBJ2-1; 8 nucleotides match TRBD2. Germline CDR1 is LGHDT and CDR2 is YNNKEL (reference sequence). This CDR3 has 16 amino acids. Losses at the gene ends were 2 bases for V and 11 bases for J; bases not matched to a gene: 14. The CDR3 here is CASSQTAGGEPGKQFF. The CDR3 DNA sequence: TGTGCCAGCAGCCAAACGGCGGGGGGCGAGCCCGGGAAGCAGTTCTTC.

CDR3 residues: CASSSGDQPQHF. In nucleotides, the CDR3 is TGTGCCAGCAGTTCAGGGGATCAGCCCCAGCATTTT. V gene TRBV28 combines with J gene TRBJ1-5, with a possible D match to TRBD1 (6 bases). The CDR3 loop spans 12 amino acids. CDR1 is MDHEN and CDR2 is SYDVKM in the germline V gene. The V end lost 4 bases, the J end lost 5 bases, and 6 bases lay between the germline ends.

V gene TRBV19 combines with J gene TRBJ1-5, with 8 bases identical to TRBD1. There are 15 residues in the CDR3. V shed 1 base, J shed 7 bases, and the junction held 6 bases outside the gene matches. Germline V gene lookup returns CDR1 LNHDA and CDR2 SQIVND (reference sequence). For the CDR3, the DNA is TGTGCCAGTAGTATAGGGCAGGGGGCACACCAGCCCCAGCATTTT. Amino acids: CASSIGQGAHQPQHF. Looking up the rest from reference TRBV19 and TRBJ1-5 gives the full variable domain: DGGITQSPKYLFRKEGQNVTLSCEQNLNHDAMYWYRQDPGQGLRLIYYSQIVNDFQKGDIAEGYSVSREKKESFPLTVTSAQKNPTAFYLCASSIGQGAHQPQHFGDGTRLSIL.